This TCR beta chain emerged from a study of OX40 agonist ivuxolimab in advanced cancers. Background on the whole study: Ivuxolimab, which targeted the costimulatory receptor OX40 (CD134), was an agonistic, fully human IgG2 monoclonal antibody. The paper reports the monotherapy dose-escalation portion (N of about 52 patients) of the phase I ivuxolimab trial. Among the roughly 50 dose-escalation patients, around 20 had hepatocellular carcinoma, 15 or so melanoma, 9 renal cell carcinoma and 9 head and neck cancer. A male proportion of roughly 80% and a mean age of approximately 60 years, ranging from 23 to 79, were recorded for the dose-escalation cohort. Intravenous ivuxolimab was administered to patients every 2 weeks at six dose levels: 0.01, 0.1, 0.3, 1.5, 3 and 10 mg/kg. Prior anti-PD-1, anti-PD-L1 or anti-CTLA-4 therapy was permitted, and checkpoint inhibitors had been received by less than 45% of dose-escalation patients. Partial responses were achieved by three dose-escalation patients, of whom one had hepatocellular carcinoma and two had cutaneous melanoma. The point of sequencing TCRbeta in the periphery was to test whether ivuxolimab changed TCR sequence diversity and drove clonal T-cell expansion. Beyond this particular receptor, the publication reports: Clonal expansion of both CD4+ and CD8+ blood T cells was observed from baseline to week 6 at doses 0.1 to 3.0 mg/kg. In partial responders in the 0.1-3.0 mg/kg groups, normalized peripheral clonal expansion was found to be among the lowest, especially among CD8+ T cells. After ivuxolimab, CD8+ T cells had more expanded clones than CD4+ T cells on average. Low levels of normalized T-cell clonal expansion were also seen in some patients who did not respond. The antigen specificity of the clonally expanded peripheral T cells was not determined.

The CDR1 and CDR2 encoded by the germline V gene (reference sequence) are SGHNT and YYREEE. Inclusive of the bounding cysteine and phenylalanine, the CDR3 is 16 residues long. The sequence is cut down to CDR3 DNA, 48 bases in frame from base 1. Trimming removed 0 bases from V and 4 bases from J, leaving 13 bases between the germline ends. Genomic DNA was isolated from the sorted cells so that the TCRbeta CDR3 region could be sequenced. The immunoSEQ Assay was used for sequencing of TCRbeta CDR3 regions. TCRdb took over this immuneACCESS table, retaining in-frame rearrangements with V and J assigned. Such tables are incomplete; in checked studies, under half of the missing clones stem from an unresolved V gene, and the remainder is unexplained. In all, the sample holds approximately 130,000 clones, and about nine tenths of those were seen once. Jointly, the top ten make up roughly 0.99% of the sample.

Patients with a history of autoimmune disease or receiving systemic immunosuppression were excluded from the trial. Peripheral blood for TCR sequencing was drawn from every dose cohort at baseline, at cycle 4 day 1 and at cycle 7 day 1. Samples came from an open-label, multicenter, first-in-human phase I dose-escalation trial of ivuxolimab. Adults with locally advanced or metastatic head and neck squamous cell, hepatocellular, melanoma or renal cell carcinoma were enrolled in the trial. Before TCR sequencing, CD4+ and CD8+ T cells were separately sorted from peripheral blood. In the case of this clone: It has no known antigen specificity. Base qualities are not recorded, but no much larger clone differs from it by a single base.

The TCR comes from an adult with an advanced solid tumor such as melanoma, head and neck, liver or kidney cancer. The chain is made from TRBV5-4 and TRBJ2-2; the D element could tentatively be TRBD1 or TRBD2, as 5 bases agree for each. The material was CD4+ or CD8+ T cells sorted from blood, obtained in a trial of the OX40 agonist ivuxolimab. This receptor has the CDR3 CASSLGPGTSTGELFF. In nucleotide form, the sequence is TGTGCCAGCAGCTTGGGCCCGGGGACGAGCACCGGGGAGCTGTTTTTT.